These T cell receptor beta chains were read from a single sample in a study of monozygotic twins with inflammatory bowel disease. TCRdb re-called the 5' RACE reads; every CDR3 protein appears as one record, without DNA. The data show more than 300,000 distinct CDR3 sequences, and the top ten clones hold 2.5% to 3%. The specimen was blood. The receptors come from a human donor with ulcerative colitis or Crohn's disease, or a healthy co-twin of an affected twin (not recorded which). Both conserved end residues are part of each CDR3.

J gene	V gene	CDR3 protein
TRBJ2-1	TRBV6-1	CASSDRGSSYNEQFF
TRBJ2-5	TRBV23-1	CASSQPWTRKPQETQYF
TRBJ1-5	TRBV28	CASRSGGGINQPQHF
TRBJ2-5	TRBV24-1	CATSESGGQETQYF
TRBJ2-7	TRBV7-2	CASTASTGLSYEKYF
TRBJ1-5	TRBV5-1	CASSFSRNSKGRNQPQHF
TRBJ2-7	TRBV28	CASSPIAGGFSYEQYF
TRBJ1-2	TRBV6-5	CASSYEGTGGYYGYTF
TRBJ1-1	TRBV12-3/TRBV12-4	CASGDRVVAFF
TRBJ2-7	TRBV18	CASSPTRGQSNSYEQYF
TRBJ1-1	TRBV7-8	CASSLAPMNTEAFF
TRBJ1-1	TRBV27	CASSAGYTEAFF
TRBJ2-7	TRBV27	CASNYQAGAGGQYF
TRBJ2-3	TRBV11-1	CASSPDTDTQYF